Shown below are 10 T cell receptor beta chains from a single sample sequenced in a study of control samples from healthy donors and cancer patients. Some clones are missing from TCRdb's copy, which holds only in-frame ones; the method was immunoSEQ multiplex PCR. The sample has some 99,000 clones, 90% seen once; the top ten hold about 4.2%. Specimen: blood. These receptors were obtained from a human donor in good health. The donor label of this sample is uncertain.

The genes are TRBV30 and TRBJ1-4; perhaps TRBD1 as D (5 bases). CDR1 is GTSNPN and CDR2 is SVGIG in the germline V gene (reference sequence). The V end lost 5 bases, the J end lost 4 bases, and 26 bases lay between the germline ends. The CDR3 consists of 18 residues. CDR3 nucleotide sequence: TGTGCCTGGGACGGAAGAAGGATCCCGGGGCTCAATAATGAAAAACTGTTTTTT. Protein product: CAWDGRRIPGLNNEKLFF.

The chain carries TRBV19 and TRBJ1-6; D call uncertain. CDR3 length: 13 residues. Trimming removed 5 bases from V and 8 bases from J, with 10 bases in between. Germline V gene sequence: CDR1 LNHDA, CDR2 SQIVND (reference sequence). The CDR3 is CASSAVSDSPLHF. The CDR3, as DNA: TGTGCCAGTAGTGCAGTATCGGATTCACCCCTCCACTTT.

The DNA for the CDR3 is TGTGCCAGCAGTCCCCACGCGATCGCCTACGAGCAGTACTTC. This sequence encodes CASSPHAIAYEQYF. The rearrangement uses TRBV6-5 and TRBJ2-7; no firm D call. V was trimmed by 5 bases and J by 2 bases, leaving 13 bases between them. The CDR3 covers 14 residues. Per the germline V gene, CDR1 is MNHEY and CDR2 is SVGAGI.

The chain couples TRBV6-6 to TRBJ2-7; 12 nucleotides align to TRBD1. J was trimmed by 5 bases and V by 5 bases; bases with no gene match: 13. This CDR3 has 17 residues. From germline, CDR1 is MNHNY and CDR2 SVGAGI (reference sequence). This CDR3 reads CASSRTRRDRGLNEQYF. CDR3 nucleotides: TGTGCCAGCAGTCGAACTCGCCGGGACAGGGGGCTCAACGAGCAGTACTTC.

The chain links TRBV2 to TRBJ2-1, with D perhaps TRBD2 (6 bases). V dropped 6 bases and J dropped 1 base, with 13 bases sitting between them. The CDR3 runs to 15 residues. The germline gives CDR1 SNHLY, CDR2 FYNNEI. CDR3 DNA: TGTGCCAGCAGAGAGCTAGCGACGTCCTACAATGAGCAGTTCTTC. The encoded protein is CASRELATSYNEQFF.

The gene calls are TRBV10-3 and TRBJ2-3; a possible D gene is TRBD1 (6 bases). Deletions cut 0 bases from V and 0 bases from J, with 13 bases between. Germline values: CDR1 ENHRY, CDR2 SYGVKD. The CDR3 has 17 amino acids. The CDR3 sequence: CAISESLTGQSTDTQYF. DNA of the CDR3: TGTGCCATCAGTGAGTCTTTGACAGGCCAAAGCACAGATACGCAGTATTTT.

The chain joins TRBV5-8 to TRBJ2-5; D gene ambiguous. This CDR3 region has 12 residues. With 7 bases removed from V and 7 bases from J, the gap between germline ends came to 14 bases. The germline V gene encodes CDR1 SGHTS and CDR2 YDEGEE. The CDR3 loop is CASESLGATQYF. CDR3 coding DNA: TGTGCCAGCGAATCCCTAGGTGCGACCCAGTACTTC.

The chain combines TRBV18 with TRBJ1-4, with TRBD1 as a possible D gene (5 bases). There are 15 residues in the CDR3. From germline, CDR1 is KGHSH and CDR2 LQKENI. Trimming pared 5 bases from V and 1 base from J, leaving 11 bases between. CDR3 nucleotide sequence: TGTGCCAGCTCAGAGGGGACCGGAACTAATGAAAAACTGTTTTTT. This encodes CASSEGTGTNEKLFF.

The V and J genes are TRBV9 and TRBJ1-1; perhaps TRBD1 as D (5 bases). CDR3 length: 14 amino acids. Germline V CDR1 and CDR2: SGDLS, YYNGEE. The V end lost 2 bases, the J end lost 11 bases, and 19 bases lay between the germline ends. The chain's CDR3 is CASSVGGTTGMAFF. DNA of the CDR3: TGTGCCAGCAGCGTGGGGGGTACCACCGGTATGGCTTTCTTT.

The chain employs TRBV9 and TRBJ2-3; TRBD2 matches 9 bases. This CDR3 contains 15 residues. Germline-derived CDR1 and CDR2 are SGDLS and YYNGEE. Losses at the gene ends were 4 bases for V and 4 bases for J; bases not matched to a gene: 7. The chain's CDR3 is CASSILAGEADTQYF. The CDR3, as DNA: TGTGCCAGCAGCATTTTAGCGGGGGAAGCAGATACGCAGTATTTT.